Below are 8 T cell receptor beta chains sequenced from a single sample in a study of shared clonotypes between healthy human individuals (TCRdb year 2020). CD8 naive samples consisted of CD45RO-negative cells that were positively selected for CCR7, yielding a CD45RA+CCR7+ population without TemRA cells. The method behind the library was the immunoSEQ multiplex PCR assay. TCRdb obtained this table from immuneACCESS and retained in-frame rearrangements with V and J assigned. These tables miss some clones; where compared with another copy, unresolved V genes account for less than half of the shortfall, and the remainder is unexplained. The sample table records 2 million to 2.5 million clones; about 95% of these occur just once. The ten largest clones capture about 1.1% of the sample. Sequences were obtained from naive CD8+ T cells sorted from blood. The cell subset or site label here, explained by the study, means: CD45RA+CCR7+. The receptors were sampled from a young man in good health.

This chain joins TRBV13 and TRBJ1-1; TRBD1 agrees at 7 bases. CDR3 length equals 15 residues. The junction had 8 bases not matched to a gene; V was cut back by 3 bases and J by 4 bases. Germline V gene lookup returns CDR1 PRHDT and CDR2 FYEKMQ (reference sequence). The DNA for the CDR3 is TGTGCCAGCAGCTTGACCCGGGACAGCGGCACTGAAGCTTTCTTT. Its protein is CASSLTRDSGTEAFF.

The chain joins TRBV6-1 to TRBJ2-4; perhaps TRBD1 as D (5 bases). The V end lost 3 bases, the J end lost 11 bases, and 8 bases lay between the germline ends. Germline V gene data show CDR1 as MNHNS and CDR2 as SASEGT. This CDR3 comprises 11 residues. The CDR3 bases are TGTGCCAGCAGTGATTGGGGCCTTCAGTACTTC. Its translation: CASSDWGLQYF.

The CDR3 nucleotides read TGTGCCAGCAGTTATTCCGGGACAGGGGGTAATGAGCAGTTCTTC. Its translation: CASSYSGTGGNEQFF. The genes are TRBV7-6 and TRBJ2-1; TRBD1 aligns across 11 bases. J gave up 7 bases and V 6 bases, and 8 bases lay outside the gene matches. Germline V gene lookup returns CDR1 SGHVS and CDR2 FNYEAQ. The CDR3 runs 15 residues.

The chain combines TRBV7-9 with TRBJ2-7, with D unclear. CDR3 length: 15 amino acids. The germline CDR1 and CDR2 sequences are SEHNR and FQNEAQ (reference sequence). V dropped 5 bases and J dropped 7 bases, with 21 bases sitting between them. CDR3 region: CASSGPLGIPREQYF. For the CDR3, the DNA is TGTGCCAGCAGCGGGCCTCTAGGGATTCCTCGAGAGCAGTACTTC.

This sequence joins TRBV28 and TRBJ1-4; TRBD1 is a possible D gene (5 bases). The CDR3 loop spans 12 amino acids. CDR1 and CDR2 from the germline V gene are MDHEN and SYDVKM. The CDR3: CATSPRDEKLFF. The CDR3 DNA is TGTGCGACCTCGCCCAGGGATGAAAAACTGTTTTTT.

The chain links TRBV15 to TRBJ2-6, with TRBD1 matching over 11 bases. The CDR3 runs to 20 residues. The germline V gene has CDR1 LNHNV and CDR2 YYDKDF (reference sequence). After removal of 2 bases from V and 2 bases from J, the junction contained 11 bases not matched to a gene. CDR3 sequence (DNA): TGTGCCACCAGCAGAACTCCGGGACAGGGGGAGACTGCTGGGGCCAACGTCCTGACTTTC. It is translated as CATSRTPGQGETAGANVLTF.

About this clone itself: This CDR3 is also generated by other DNA sequences in the sample. The CDR3 protein is CASSVDGITDTQYF. CDR3 DNA: TGTGCCAGCAGCGTAGACGGTATTACAGATACGCAGTATTTT. V gene TRBV9 combines with J gene TRBJ2-3; unclear D gene. CDR1 and CDR2 (germline): SGDLS, YYNGEE. The CDR3 consists of 14 residues. Trimming removed 0 bases at V and 3 bases at J, with 8 bases between.

This chain uses TRBV28 with TRBJ2-7; 9 bases are shared with TRBD1. This CDR3 has 14 amino acids. V was clipped by 6 bases and J by 3 bases; unmatched bases: 6. The germline V gene encodes CDR1 MDHEN and CDR2 SYDVKM. CDR3 region: CASRDRGPFYEQYF. CDR3 nucleotides: TGTGCCAGCAGGGACAGGGGCCCCTTCTACGAGCAGTACTTC.